This TCR beta chain came from a study of CXCR3-negative and CXCR3-positive naive CD8 T cells. General study findings and limits: Greater hydrophobicity was found in TRB CDR3s of CXCR3-positive naive cells than of CXCR3-negative naive cells.

Through 5' RACE with UMI labels, the TRB cDNA libraries were prepared. After re-calling the 5' RACE reads, TCRdb lists one entry per CDR3 protein, DNA absent. Its listing shows over 70,000 distinct CDR3 sequences. CDR1 is SGHDT, CDR2 YYEEEE, per germline. The CDR3 spans 16 residues. In the case of this clonotype: Its antigen is still unknown.

Naive CD8+ T lymphocytes were specified as CD45RO-CCR7+CD27+CD95-. The material sequenced was naive CXCR3+ CD8+ T cells from blood. The subset here: CD45RO-CCR7+CD27+CD95- naive CD8+ T cells expressing CXCR3 (TNR3+). The rearrangement links TRBV5-6 to TRBJ2-2. The clonotype was recovered from a human donor in good health. Some clones in this sample may be carry-over from other donors' samples. The CDR3 protein is CASSLGIQEIPGELFF.